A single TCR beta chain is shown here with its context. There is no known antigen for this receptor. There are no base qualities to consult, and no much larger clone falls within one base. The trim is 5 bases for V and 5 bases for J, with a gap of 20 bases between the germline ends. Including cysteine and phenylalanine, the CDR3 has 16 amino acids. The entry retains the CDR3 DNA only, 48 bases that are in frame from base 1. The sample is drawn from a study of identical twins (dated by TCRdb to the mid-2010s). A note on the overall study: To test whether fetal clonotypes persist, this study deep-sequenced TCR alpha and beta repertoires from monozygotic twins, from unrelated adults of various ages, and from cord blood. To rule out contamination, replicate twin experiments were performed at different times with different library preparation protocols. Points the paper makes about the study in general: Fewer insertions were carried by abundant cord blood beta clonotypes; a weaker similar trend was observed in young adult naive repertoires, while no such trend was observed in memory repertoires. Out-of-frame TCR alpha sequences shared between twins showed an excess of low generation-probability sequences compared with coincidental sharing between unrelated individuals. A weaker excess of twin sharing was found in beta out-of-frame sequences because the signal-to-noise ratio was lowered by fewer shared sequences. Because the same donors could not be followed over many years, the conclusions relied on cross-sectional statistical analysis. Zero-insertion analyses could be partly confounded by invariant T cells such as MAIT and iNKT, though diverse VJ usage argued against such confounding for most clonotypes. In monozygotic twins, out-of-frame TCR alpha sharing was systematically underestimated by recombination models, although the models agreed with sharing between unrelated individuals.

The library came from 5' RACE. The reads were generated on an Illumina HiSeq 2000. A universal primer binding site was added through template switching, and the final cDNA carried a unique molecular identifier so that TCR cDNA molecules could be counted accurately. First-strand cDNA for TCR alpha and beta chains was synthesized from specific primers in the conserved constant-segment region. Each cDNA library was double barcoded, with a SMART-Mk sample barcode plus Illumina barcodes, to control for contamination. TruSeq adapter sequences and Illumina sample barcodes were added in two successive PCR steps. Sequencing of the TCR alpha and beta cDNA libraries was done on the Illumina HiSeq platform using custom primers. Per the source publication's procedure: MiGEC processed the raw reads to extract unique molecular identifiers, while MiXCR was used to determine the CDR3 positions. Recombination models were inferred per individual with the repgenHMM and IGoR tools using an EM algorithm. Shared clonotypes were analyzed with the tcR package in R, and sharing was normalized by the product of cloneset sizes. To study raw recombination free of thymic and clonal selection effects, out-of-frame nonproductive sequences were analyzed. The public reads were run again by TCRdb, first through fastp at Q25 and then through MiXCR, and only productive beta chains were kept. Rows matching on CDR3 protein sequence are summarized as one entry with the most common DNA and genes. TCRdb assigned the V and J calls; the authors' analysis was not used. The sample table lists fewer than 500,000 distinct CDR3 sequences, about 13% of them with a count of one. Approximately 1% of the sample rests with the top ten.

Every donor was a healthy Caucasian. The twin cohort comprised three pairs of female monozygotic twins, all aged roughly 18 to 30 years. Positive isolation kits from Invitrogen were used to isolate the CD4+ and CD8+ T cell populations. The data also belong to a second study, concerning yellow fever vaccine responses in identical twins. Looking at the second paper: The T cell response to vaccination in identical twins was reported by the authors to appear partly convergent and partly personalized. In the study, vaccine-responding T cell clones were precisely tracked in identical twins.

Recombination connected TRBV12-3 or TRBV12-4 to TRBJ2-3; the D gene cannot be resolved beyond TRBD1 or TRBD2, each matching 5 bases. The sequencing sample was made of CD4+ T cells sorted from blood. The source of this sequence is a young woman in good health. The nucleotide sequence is TGTGCCAGCAGTGGGGTCAAGGGACGTTCGCAAGATACGCAGTATTTT. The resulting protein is CASSGVKGRSQDTQYF.